This T cell receptor beta chain is from a study of T cell changes during pregnancy in multiple sclerosis. The CDR3 contains 14 residues. CDR1 is MNHNY, CDR2 SVGAGI, per germline (reference sequence). The ends were cut back, 7 bases at V and 5 bases at J, with 17 bases in the middle. The data were produced by immunoSEQ multiplex PCR, yet TCRdb's version contains in-frame clones alone and is incomplete. The sample has roughly 72,000 clones, around 94% seen once. Sequencing was performed on CD4+ T cells from peripheral blood mononuclear cells, taken after pregnancy. This clonotype was sampled from a female donor with multiple sclerosis, enrolled in a pregnancy study. The chain carries TRBV6-6 and TRBJ1-2; maybe TRBD1 (5 bases). CDR3: CASTKNPGGYGYTF. CDR3 coding DNA: TGTGCCAGCACCAAGAACCCCGGGGGGTATGGCTACACCTTC.